Listed below are T cell receptor beta chains from one sample, sequenced in a study of shared clonotypes between healthy human individuals. Clones were sequenced by immunoSEQ multiplex PCR, and TCRdb holds only the in-frame ones, with some missing. The sample shows 1.5 million to 2.5 million clones, about 95% of them seen only once. Sequenced: naive CD8+ T cells sorted from blood. These receptors were obtained from a man between 18 and 29 years old in good health. Both conserved end residues are part of each CDR3. The D gene is left open where the match is weak. Expanded clones are given a class, and other clones once, few, many or no size at all.

TRBJ2-3	TRBV9	TRBD2	.	CASSGAPGLAGVTSTDTQYF	TGTGCCAGCAGCGGAGCACCGGGACTAGCGGGGGTGACTAGCACAGATACGCAGTATTTT
TRBJ1-1	TRBV30	.	.	CAWSGGEAFF	TGTGCCTGGAGTGGCGGTGAAGCTTTCTTT
TRBJ2-7	TRBV30	TRBD1	.	CAWSVQGGEQYF	TGTGCCTGGAGTGTACAGGGGGGCGAGCAGTACTTC
TRBJ1-2	TRBV6-6	TRBD1	.	CASSFIRTGDYGYTF	TGTGCCAGCAGTTTCATACGGACAGGAGACTATGGCTACACCTTC
TRBJ1-2	TRBV7-9	TRBD1	.	CASSLGAGGKGGYTF	TGTGCCAGCAGCTTAGGGGCAGGGGGCAAAGGAGGCTACACCTTC
TRBJ2-7	TRBV4-3	TRBD2	.	CASSQGVGEGSYEQYF	TGCGCCAGCAGCCAGGGGGTCGGGGAGGGGTCCTACGAGCAGTACTTC
TRBJ2-7	TRBV28	.	.	CASNLLGVSYEQYF	TGTGCCAGCAACCTATTGGGGGTTTCGTACGAGCAGTACTTC
TRBJ2-7	TRBV4-1	TRBD1	.	CASSQDWTGYEQYF	TGCGCCAGCAGCCAAGATTGGACAGGCTACGAGCAGTACTTC
TRBJ1-1	TRBV7-9	.	once	CASSENTEAFF	TGTGCCAGCAGCGAAAACACTGAAGCTTTCTTT
TRBJ2-5	TRBV9	TRBD2	.	CASSELPGGETQYF	TGTGCCAGCAGCGAATTACCGGGAGGAGAGACCCAGTACTTC
TRBJ2-5	TRBV7-9	.	.	CASSPLGPQFQETQYF	TGTGCCAGCAGCCCCCTTGGACCGCAATTCCAAGAGACCCAGTACTTC
TRBJ1-1	TRBV2	.	.	CASSVGGMMTEAFF	TGTGCCAGCAGTGTAGGGGGAATGATGACTGAAGCTTTCTTT
TRBJ2-5	TRBV5-6	.	.	CASSLLTPETQYF	TGTGCCAGCAGCTTGCTGACACCCGAGACCCAGTACTTC
TRBJ2-1	TRBV4-1	.	.	CASSHQYSNEQFF	TGCGCCAGCAGCCACCAGTACTCAAATGAGCAGTTCTTC
TRBJ2-7	TRBV21-1	.	.	CASSTEDREYEQYF	TGTGCCAGCAGCACCGAGGACAGGGAGTACGAGCAGTACTTC
TRBJ1-3	TRBV6-1	.	.	CASSESIWANF	TGTGCCAGCAGTGAATCGATTTGGGCGAATTTT
TRBJ2-3	TRBV27	.	.	CASSATEALLASDTQYF	TGTGCCAGTTCGGCGACCGAGGCCCTGTTAGCCTCAGATACGCAGTATTTT
TRBJ2-7	TRBV9	.	.	CASSGGNRDTHSYEQYF	TGTGCCAGCAGCGGGGGCAACCGGGACACTCACTCCTACGAGCAGTACTTC
TRBJ2-7	TRBV13	TRBD2	.	CASSFGTTTYEQYF	TGTGCCAGCAGCTTTGGGACTACCACCTACGAGCAGTACTTC
TRBJ1-1	TRBV7-9	.	once	CASSLVFTGTEAFF	TGTGCCAGCAGCTTAGTTTTTACGGGTACTGAAGCTTTCTTT
TRBJ2-3	TRBV9	TRBD2	.	CASTPGGDTQYF	TGTGCCAGCACGCCGGGGGGGGATACGCAGTATTTT
TRBJ2-2	TRBV4-1	.	.	CASSQRSTGELFF	TGCGCCAGCAGCCAAAGGAGTACCGGGGAGCTGTTTTTT
TRBJ2-3	TRBV5-4	.	.	CASSFAGGDTQYF	TGTGCCAGCAGCTTCGCAGGAGGGGATACGCAGTATTTT
TRBJ2-7	TRBV11-2	.	.	CASSLGDTPYEQYF	TGTGCCAGCAGCTTGGGGGACACCCCCTACGAGCAGTACTTC
TRBJ2-2	TRBV5-1	TRBD2	.	CASSLGGSGDTGELFF	TGCGCCAGCAGCTTGGGCGGGAGTGGAGACACCGGGGAGCTGTTTTTT
TRBJ2-5	TRBV7-2	.	.	CASSLDGEETQYF	TGTGCCAGCAGCTTAGATGGGGAAGAGACCCAGTACTTC
TRBJ1-4	TRBV9	.	.	CASSRGGEDEKLFF	TGTGCCAGCAGCCGTGGGGGAGAGGATGAAAAACTGTTTTTT
TRBJ1-4	TRBV7-9	TRBD1	.	CASSLGQEKLFF	TGTGCCAGCAGCTTGGGACAGGAAAAACTGTTTTTT
TRBJ2-7	TRBV9	TRBD1	.	CASSVGDRAPEQYF	TGTGCCAGCAGCGTAGGAGACAGGGCTCCCGAGCAGTACTTC
TRBJ2-5	TRBV13	TRBD2	.	CASSSLREGEGEETQYF	TGTGCCAGCAGCTCCCTCCGGGAGGGGGAGGGAGAGGAGACCCAGTACTTC
TRBJ1-2	TRBV6-6	.	.	CASSYGGSDYGYTF	TGTGCCAGCAGTTACGGGGGATCCGACTATGGCTACACCTTC
TRBJ1-1	TRBV7-8	TRBD1	.	CASSLDREPEAFF	TGTGCCAGCAGCCTGGACAGGGAGCCTGAAGCTTTCTTT
TRBJ2-7	TRBV5-6	.	.	CASSFSLSGLYEQYF	TGTGCCAGCAGCTTTTCGTTATCCGGACTTTACGAGCAGTACTTC
TRBJ2-7	TRBV18	TRBD2	.	CASSPQYRGTGTSGGARDYEQYF	TGTGCCAGCTCACCACAATATAGGGGAACCGGGACTAGCGGGGGGGCACGAGACTACGAGCAGTACTTC
TRBJ2-7	TRBV10-3	TRBD2	.	CAISESSGGYYEQYF	TGTGCCATCAGTGAGTCCTCGGGGGGATACTACGAGCAGTACTTC
TRBJ2-1	TRBV19	TRBD2	once	CASSIDLASGRFEQFF	TGTGCCAGTAGTATAGATCTGGCTAGCGGGAGGTTTGAGCAGTTCTTC
TRBJ2-7	TRBV4-1	TRBD2	.	CASSQESGRIYEQYF	TGCGCCAGCAGCCAAGAAAGCGGGAGGATATACGAGCAGTACTTC
TRBJ2-3	TRBV7-9	.	.	CASSLALSASTDTQYF	TGTGCCAGCAGCTTAGCTCTGTCCGCTAGCACAGATACGCAGTATTTT
TRBJ2-7	TRBV5-6	.	.	CASTPPRGLLAGFPYEQYF	TGTGCCAGCACCCCCCCCAGGGGGCTTCTAGCGGGCTTTCCCTACGAGCAGTACTTC